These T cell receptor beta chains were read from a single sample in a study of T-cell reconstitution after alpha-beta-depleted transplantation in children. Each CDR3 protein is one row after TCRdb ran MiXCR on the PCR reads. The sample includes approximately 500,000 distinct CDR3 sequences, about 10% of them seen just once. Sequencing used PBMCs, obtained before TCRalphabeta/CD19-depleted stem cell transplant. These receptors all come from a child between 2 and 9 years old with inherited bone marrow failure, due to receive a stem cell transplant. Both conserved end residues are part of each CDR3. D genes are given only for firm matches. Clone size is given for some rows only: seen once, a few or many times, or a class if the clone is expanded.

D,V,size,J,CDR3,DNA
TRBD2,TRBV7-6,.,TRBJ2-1,CASSLAIASGYNNEQFF,TGTGCCAGCAGCTTAGCGATCGCTAGCGGGTATAACAATGAGCAGTTCTTC
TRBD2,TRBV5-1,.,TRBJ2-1,CASSMERSGRYNEQFF,TGCGCCAGCAGCATGGAGCGTAGCGGGAGATACAATGAGCAGTTCTTC
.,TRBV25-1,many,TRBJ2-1,CASSEWGENEQFF,TGTGCCAGCAGTGAATGGGGGGAGAATGAGCAGTTCTTC
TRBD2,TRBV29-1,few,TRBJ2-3,CSAKGPSGTSTDTQYF,TGCAGCGCCAAGGGGCCTAGCGGGACTAGCACAGATACGCAGTATTTT
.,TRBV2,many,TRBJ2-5,CARRTRRGETQYF,TGTGCCAGAAGGACACGCCGAGGGGAGACCCAGTACTTC
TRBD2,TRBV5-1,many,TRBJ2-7,CASSPRLAGGPIYEQYF,TGCGCCAGCAGCCCGCGACTAGCGGGAGGGCCCATCTACGAGCAGTACTTC
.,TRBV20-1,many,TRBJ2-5,CSARRTAKETQYF,TGCAGTGCTAGAAGGACGGCGAAAGAGACCCAGTACTTC
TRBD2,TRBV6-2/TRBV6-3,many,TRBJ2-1,CASSYSEREGLREQFF,TGTGCCAGCAGTTACTCGGAGCGGGAGGGTCTACGGGAGCAGTTCTTC
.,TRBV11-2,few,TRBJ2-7,CASRPLRASYEQYF,TGTGCCAGCAGACCCTTGAGGGCCTCCTACGAGCAGTACTTC
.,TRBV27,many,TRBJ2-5,CASSPWVNQETQYF,TGTGCCAGCAGTCCCTGGGTCAACCAAGAGACCCAGTACTTC
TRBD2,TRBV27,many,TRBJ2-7,CASILLAGGSYEQYF,TGTGCCAGCATTCTACTAGCGGGAGGGTCCTACGAGCAGTACTTC
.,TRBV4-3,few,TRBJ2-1,CASSQEASIQPYNEQFF,TGCGCCAGCAGCCAAGAAGCCTCGATTCAGCCGTACAATGAGCAGTTCTTC
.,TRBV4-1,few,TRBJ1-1,CASSQVPQMNTEAFF,TGCGCCAGCAGCCAAGTTCCACAGATGAACACTGAAGCTTTCTTT
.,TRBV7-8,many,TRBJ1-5,CASSLDRQSQPQHF,TGTGCCAGCAGCTTAGACCGCCAGAGTCAGCCCCAGCATTTT
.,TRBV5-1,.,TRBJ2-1,CASSSRGGTSSTEQFF,TGCGCCAGCAGCTCAAGGGGCGGGACTTCATCCACGGAGCAGTTCTTC
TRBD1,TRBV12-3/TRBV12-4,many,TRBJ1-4,CASSRGQGGEKLFF,TGTGCCAGCAGTAGGGGGCAGGGAGGCGAAAAACTGTTTTTT